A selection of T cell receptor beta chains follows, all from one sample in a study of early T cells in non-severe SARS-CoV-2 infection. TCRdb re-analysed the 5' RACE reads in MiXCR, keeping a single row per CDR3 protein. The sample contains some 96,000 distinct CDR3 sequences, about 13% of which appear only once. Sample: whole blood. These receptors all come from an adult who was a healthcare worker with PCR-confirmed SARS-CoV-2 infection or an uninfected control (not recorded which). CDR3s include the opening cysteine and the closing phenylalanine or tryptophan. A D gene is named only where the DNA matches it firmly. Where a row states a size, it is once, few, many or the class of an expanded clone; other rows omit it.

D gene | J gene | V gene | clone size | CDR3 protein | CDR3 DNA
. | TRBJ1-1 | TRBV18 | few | CASSPLKQGNTEAFF | TGTGCCAGCTCACCACTTAAACAGGGAAACACTGAAGCTTTCTTT
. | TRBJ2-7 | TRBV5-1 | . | CASSLGRGFSYEQYF | TGCGCCAGCAGCTTGGGGAGGGGCTTCTCCTACGAGCAGTACTTC
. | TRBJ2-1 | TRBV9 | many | CASSVGGFPVNEQFF | TGTGCCAGCAGCGTAGGTGGCTTCCCCGTAAATGAGCAGTTCTTC
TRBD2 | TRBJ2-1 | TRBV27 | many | CASTSLAGGRGNEQFF | TGTGCCAGCACCTCACTAGCGGGGGGGCGAGGCAATGAGCAGTTCTTC
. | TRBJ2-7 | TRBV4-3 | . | CASSQVSADLYEQYF | TGCGCCAGCAGCCAAGTCTCAGCAGACCTCTACGAGCAGTACTTC
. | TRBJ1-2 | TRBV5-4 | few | CASSFPGRGYTF | TGTGCCAGCAGCTTTCCAGGTCGGGGCTACACCTTC
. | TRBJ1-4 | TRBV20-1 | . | CSARQEFNEKLFF | TGCAGTGCTAGACAGGAATTTAATGAAAAACTGTTTTTT
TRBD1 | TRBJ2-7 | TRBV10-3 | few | CAISTGDEQYF | TGTGCCATCTCGACAGGGGACGAGCAGTACTTC
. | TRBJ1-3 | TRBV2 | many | CASGSDTIYF | TGTGCCAGCGGGTCTGACACCATATATTTT
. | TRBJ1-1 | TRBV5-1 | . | CASSLEGPGGTEAFF | TGCGCCAGCAGCTTGGAGGGCCCCGGGGGCACTGAAGCTTTCTTT
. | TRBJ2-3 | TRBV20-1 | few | CSASRPGTDTQYF | TGCAGTGCTAGTCGGCCCGGCACAGATACGCAGTATTTT
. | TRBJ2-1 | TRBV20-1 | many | CSARPTLAGEQFF | TGCAGTGCTAGGCCCACCTTGGCCGGTGAGCAGTTCTTC
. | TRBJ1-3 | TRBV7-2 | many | CASSLVPALAGLSGNTIYF | TGTGCCAGCAGCTTAGTACCCGCCCTAGCCGGCCTCTCTGGAAACACCATATATTTT
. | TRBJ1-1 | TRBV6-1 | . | CASSEDLDNTEAFF | TGTGCCAGCAGTGAGGACCTAGACAACACTGAAGCTTTCTTT
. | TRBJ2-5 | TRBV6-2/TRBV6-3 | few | CASSPSRPQSLQETQYF | TGTGCCAGCAGTCCTTCCAGGCCCCAGAGTCTCCAAGAGACCCAGTACTTC
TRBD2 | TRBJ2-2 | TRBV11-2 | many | CASSLEMTSGGRGELFF | TGTGCCAGCAGCTTAGAGATGACTAGCGGGGGCCGCGGGGAGCTGTTTTTT
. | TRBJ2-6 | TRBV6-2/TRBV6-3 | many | CASRSWDAGGSGANVLTF | TGTGCCAGCAGAAGTTGGGACGCCGGGGGCTCTGGGGCCAACGTCCTGACTTTC
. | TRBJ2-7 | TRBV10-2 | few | CASSERYEQYF | TGCGCCAGCAGTGAGCGGTACGAGCAGTACTTC
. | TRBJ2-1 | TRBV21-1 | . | CALRLAGSNEQFF | TGTGCCCTCCGACTAGCGGGTAGCAATGAGCAGTTCTTC
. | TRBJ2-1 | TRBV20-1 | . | CSALGQLSYNEQFF | TGCAGTGCCCTCGGACAGCTCTCCTACAATGAGCAGTTCTTC
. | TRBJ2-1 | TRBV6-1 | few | CASSEVFPQGQFF | TGTGCCAGCAGTGAAGTATTCCCGCAGGGGCAGTTCTTC
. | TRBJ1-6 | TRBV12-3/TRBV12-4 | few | CASSAHSNNSPLHF | TGTGCCAGCAGTGCCCACAGTAATAATTCACCCCTCCACTTT
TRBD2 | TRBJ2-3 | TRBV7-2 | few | CASTLSGGHSTDTQYF | TGTGCCAGCACCCTTAGCGGGGGCCACAGCACAGATACGCAGTATTTT